The 2 T cell receptor beta chains in this list originate from one sample, sequenced in a study of T-cell reconstitution after alpha-beta-depleted transplantation in children. The authors prepared the TCRbeta library with unique molecular identifiers. TCRdb processed the PCR reads anew with MiXCR; each CDR3 protein has one entry. Of about 58,000 distinct CDR3 sequences in the sample, about 40% were seen once. The input for sequencing was PBMCs, mostly from graft donor cells, taken 360 days after TCRalphabeta/CD19-depleted stem cell transplant. These receptors came from a male patient younger than 18 who had a stem cell transplant for acute lymphoblastic leukemia, so the T cells may come from the graft donor.

V usage is TRBV11-2 and J usage is TRBJ2-3; D is undetermined. V lost 1 base, J lost 2 bases, and 7 bases lay in between. Per germline, CDR1 SGHAT and CDR2 FQNNGV. CDR3 length equals 14 residues. CDR3 sequence (DNA): TGTGCCAGCAGCTTAGTGGCCTACACAGATACGCAGTATTTT. Protein: CASSLVAYTDTQYF.

This clonotype turned up a few times. The chain combines TRBV7-8 with TRBJ2-1; D not resolved. The CDR3 contains 13 residues. Per germline, CDR1 SGHVS and CDR2 FQNEAQ. Trimming took off 7 bases at V and 12 bases at J, with 19 bases between the two ends. In DNA, the CDR3 is TGTGCCAGCACCTCCGGACCCATGTTAGGGCAGTTCTTC. Translating gives CASTSGPMLGQFF. Variable domain in full (rest from reference TRBV7-8 and TRBJ2-1): GAGVSQSPRYKVAKRGQDVALRCDPISGHVSLFWYQQALGQGPEFLTYFQNEAQLDKSGLPSDRFFAERPEGSVSTLKIQRTQQEDSAVYLCASTSGPMLGQFFGPGTRLTVL.